This TCR beta chain was recovered during a study of blood T cell repertoires in COVID-19. Overall study: PBMCs, B-cell-depleted T cells, or T cells provided the cDNA or gDNA that made up the material.

Seattle patient enrollment occurred during active infection, with longitudinal follow-up thereafter. Source study methods: Nucleated cell number was recorded as an estimate derived from reference gene primer amplification. Assay used: immunoSEQ multiplex PCR; TCRdb lists only in-frame clones, some missing. V and J calls and clone size come straight from that table; D and trimming were deduced from the DNA. This sample carries 410,000 or so clones, 89% of them seen once, and the ten largest clones take under 2%. J lost 7 bases, V lost 8 bases, and 11 bases had no gene match. This CDR3 contains 15 residues. Germline CDR1 is LNHNV and CDR2 is YYDKDF (reference sequence).

This TCR was sampled from a middle-aged woman with COVID-19, enrolled during active disease. The sequencing input was peripheral blood. The chain links TRBV15 to TRBJ2-2, with 9 bases that match TRBD1. The CDR3, as DNA: TGTGCCACCGGGACGAGGACAGGGGCGGGCGGGGAGCTGTTTTTT. Translated, it gives CATGTRTGAGGELFF. Variable domain in full (rest from reference TRBV15 and TRBJ2-2): DAMVIQNPRYQVTQFGKPVTLSCSQTLNHNVMYWYQQKSSQAPKLLFHYYDKDFNNEADTPDNFQSRRPNTSFCFLDIRSPGLGDTAMYLCATGTRTGAGGELFFGEGSRLTVL.